This is a list of T cell receptor beta chains from one sample in a study of T cell repertoires in cytomegalovirus infection. TCRdb fed the reads into MiXCR, producing one record per CDR3 protein. Altogether 200,000 to 300,000 distinct CDR3 sequences are present, roughly 10% being singletons, with the ten largest covering approximately 16%. The specimen was PBMCs. These receptors were obtained from a human donor in good health (CMV status not recorded). Some clones in this sample may be carry-over from other donors' samples. CDR3s include the opening cysteine and the closing phenylalanine or tryptophan. Each record gives: CDR3 length, clone size, V gene, D gene, J gene, CDR3 protein, CDR3 DNA. D genes are given only for firm matches. Size values are once, few and many counts, or a class for expanded clones, and some rows have none.

length: 15
size: many
V: TRBV7-9
D: NA
J: TRBJ1-1
CDR3: CASSSSGRRNTEAFF
DNA: TGTGCCAGCAGCTCGAGTGGCCGGAGGAACACTGAAGCTTTCTTT

length: 14
size: NA
V: TRBV3-1
D: TRBD1
J: TRBJ1-6
CDR3: CASSPGQGASPLHF
DNA: TGTGCCAGCAGCCCCGGACAGGGGGCATCACCCCTCCACTTT

length: 15
size: many
V: TRBV7-2
D: NA
J: TRBJ2-3
CDR3: CASSFGGGSTDTQYF
DNA: TGTGCCAGCAGCTTTGGGGGGGGCAGCACAGATACGCAGTATTTT

length: 16
size: many
V: TRBV7-2
D: TRBD2
J: TRBJ2-5
CDR3: CASSFTIAGGGATQYF
DNA: TGTGCCAGCAGCTTTACTATAGCGGGAGGAGGGGCGACCCAGTACTTC

length: 14
size: few
V: TRBV27
D: NA
J: TRBJ1-4
CDR3: CASSAQGLGEKLFF
DNA: TGTGCCAGCAGTGCACAGGGATTGGGGGAAAAACTGTTTTTT

length: 15
size: many
V: TRBV7-4
D: TRBD2
J: TRBJ2-3
CDR3: CASSVASGGTDTQYF
DNA: TGTGCCAGCAGCGTTGCTAGCGGGGGCACAGATACGCAGTATTTT

length: 16
size: NA
V: TRBV5-4
D: TRBD1
J: TRBJ1-1
CDR3: CASSPGDRGTNTEAFF
DNA: TGTGCCAGCAGCCCGGGGGACAGGGGGACGAACACTGAAGCTTTCTTT

length: 12
size: many
V: TRBV12-3/TRBV12-4
D: TRBD1
J: TRBJ1-2
CDR3: CASSYRGGGYTF
DNA: TGTGCCAGCAGTTACAGGGGCGGGGGCTACACCTTC

length: 13
size: few
V: TRBV5-6
D: TRBD2
J: TRBJ2-1
CDR3: CASSGLAGDEQFF
DNA: TGTGCCAGCAGCGGATTAGCGGGGGATGAGCAGTTCTTC

length: 15
size: many
V: TRBV7-2
D: TRBD1
J: TRBJ1-6
CDR3: CASSARQGWGSPLHF
DNA: TGTGCCAGCAGCGCCCGACAGGGTTGGGGGTCACCCCTCCACTTT

length: 11
size: NA
V: TRBV30
D: NA
J: TRBJ2-1
CDR3: CAWSTGSEQFF
DNA: TGTGCCTGGAGTACAGGGAGTGAGCAGTTCTTC

length: 13
size: NA
V: TRBV7-2
D: NA
J: TRBJ2-7
CDR3: CASSPRGFYEQYF
DNA: TGTGCCAGCAGCCCCCGGGGTTTCTACGAGCAGTACTTC

length: 13
size: few
V: TRBV10-3
D: NA
J: TRBJ1-2
CDR3: CAISEQNTRRYTF
DNA: TGTGCCATCAGTGAGCAGAACACTCGTCGCTACACCTTC

length: 14
size: NA
V: TRBV12-3/TRBV12-4
D: NA
J: TRBJ1-6
CDR3: CASSLAIGEPPLHF
DNA: TGTGCCAGCAGTTTAGCGATCGGGGAGCCACCCCTCCACTTT

length: 15
size: NA
V: TRBV27
D: TRBD1
J: TRBJ1-5
CDR3: CASSFWDRGKGPQHF
DNA: TGTGCCAGCAGTTTCTGGGACAGGGGAAAGGGGCCCCAGCATTTT

length: 15
size: many
V: TRBV28
D: TRBD1
J: TRBJ1-3
CDR3: CASIFGQGAGNTIYF
DNA: TGTGCCAGCATCTTTGGACAGGGGGCTGGAAACACCATATATTTT

length: 15
size: NA
V: TRBV6-2/TRBV6-3
D: TRBD2
J: TRBJ2-3
CDR3: CASSYSGLAGNTQYF
DNA: TGTGCCAGCAGTTACTCAGGGCTAGCGGGGAATACGCAGTATTTT

length: 17
size: NA
V: TRBV28
D: NA
J: TRBJ2-7
CDR3: CASSSGWGGGRADEQYF
DNA: TGTGCCAGCAGTTCGGGGTGGGGGGGGGGCAGGGCGGACGAGCAGTACTTC

length: 12
size: many
V: TRBV7-8
D: NA
J: TRBJ1-5
CDR3: CASSLPNQPQHF
DNA: TGTGCCAGCAGCCTCCCAAATCAGCCCCAGCATTTT

length: 14
size: few
V: TRBV7-9
D: NA
J: TRBJ2-7
CDR3: CASSLGGRGYEQYF
DNA: TGTGCCAGCAGCTTAGGCGGCAGGGGCTACGAGCAGTACTTC

length: 15
size: many
V: TRBV7-2
D: NA
J: TRBJ2-5
CDR3: CASSPLRGPQETQYF
DNA: TGTGCCAGCAGTCCCCTTCGGGGGCCCCAAGAGACCCAGTACTTC

length: 15
size: NA
V: TRBV28
D: TRBD1
J: TRBJ2-3
CDR3: CASSLGTGGPDTQYF
DNA: TGTGCCAGCAGTTTGGGGACAGGGGGTCCAGATACGCAGTATTTT

length: 17
size: few
V: TRBV5-1
D: NA
J: TRBJ2-1
CDR3: CASSLGGGTSSYNEQFF
DNA: TGCGCCAGCAGCTTGGGCGGCGGGACGTCCTCCTACAATGAGCAGTTCTTC

length: 16
size: many
V: TRBV20-1
D: TRBD1
J: TRBJ1-1
CDR3: CSAGTEILRGDTEAFF
DNA: TGCAGTGCTGGGACAGAAATCCTCAGGGGGGACACTGAAGCTTTCTTT

length: 16
size: many
V: TRBV28
D: TRBD1
J: TRBJ1-1
CDR3: CASSPMGQTRNTEAFF
DNA: TGTGCCAGCAGTCCCATGGGACAGACAAGGAACACTGAAGCTTTCTTT

length: 14
size: NA
V: TRBV10-1
D: TRBD2
J: TRBJ2-5
CDR3: CASSESSGRQTQYF
DNA: TGCGCCAGCAGTGAGTCTAGCGGGAGGCAGACCCAGTACTTC